The rows below give T cell receptor beta chains drawn from one sample of a study of blood T cell repertoires in COVID-19. Profiling relied on immunoSEQ multiplex PCR, and the TCRdb table lists in-frame clones only, not all of them. The sample carries approximately 130,000 clones, 75% to 90% recorded once. The material sequenced was PBMCs or T cells enriched from blood (not recorded which). These TCRs come from a man younger than 40 who had recovered from COVID-19. The CDR3 runs from the conserved cysteine through the conserved F or W. D genes are given only for firm matches. Clone sizes are given selectively: once, few, many, or a class where the clone is expanded.

J,length,V,size,D,DNA,CDR3
TRBJ1-2,14,TRBV6-5,NA,TRBD1,TGTGCCAGCAGTTACTCGGACAGGTCCTATGGCTACACCTTC,CASSYSDRSYGYTF
TRBJ1-3,15,TRBV11-2,NA,NA,TGTGCCAGCGGGGGGGTGCGGACATCTGGAAACACCATATATTTT,CASGGVRTSGNTIYF
TRBJ1-5,15,TRBV24-1,NA,NA,TGTGCCACCAGTGATTCGACAGTAAGCAATCAGCCCCAGCATTTT,CATSDSTVSNQPQHF
TRBJ1-1,13,TRBV27,NA,NA,TGTGCCAGCAGTTTATCGGGGACACTCGAAGCTTTCTTT,CASSLSGTLEAFF
TRBJ2-5,16,TRBV6-1,few,TRBD2,TGTGCCAGCAGTGCGGGGACTAGCGGGAGGGGAGAGACCCAGTACTTC,CASSAGTSGRGETQYF
TRBJ1-2,14,TRBV27,NA,NA,TGTGCCAGCAGTTTCCAGGGATCCCAGGCTGGCTACACCTTC,CASSFQGSQAGYTF
TRBJ2-3,15,TRBV4-1,NA,NA,TGCGCCAGCAGCCCCCGGGACACCGACACAGATACGCAGTATTTT,CASSPRDTDTDTQYF
TRBJ2-1,17,TRBV5-6,NA,TRBD2,TGTGCCAGCAGCCTACCGACGGCAGCGGGAAGGAACAATGAGCAGTTCTTC,CASSLPTAAGRNNEQFF
TRBJ1-5,17,TRBV7-8,NA,NA,TGTGCCAGCAGCTTAATTTACGGGGCGGGGGGCAATCAGCCCCAGCATTTT,CASSLIYGAGGNQPQHF
TRBJ2-7,15,TRBV6-5,NA,NA,TGTGCCAGCAGTTACTCCGTACTAGTTCCGGACGAGCAGTACTTC,CASSYSVLVPDEQYF
TRBJ2-5,17,TRBV5-5,NA,TRBD2,TGTGCCAGCAGCTTGGGGACTAGCGGGAGATTTGCAAAGACCCAGTACTTC,CASSLGTSGRFAKTQYF
TRBJ1-1,15,TRBV5-1,NA,NA,TGCGCCAGCAGCCCGAACGGGGGTAAAGCCACTGAAGCTTTCTTT,CASSPNGGKATEAFF
TRBJ2-1,15,TRBV19,NA,TRBD2,TGTGCCAGTAGCATCGACGGGACTAGCGTTAATGAGCAGTTCTTC,CASSIDGTSVNEQFF
TRBJ2-3,15,TRBV5-1,NA,TRBD1,TGCGCCAGCAGCTACCGGGACAGGCCCACAGATACGCAGTATTTT,CASSYRDRPTDTQYF
TRBJ2-5,15,TRBV5-1,NA,NA,TGCGCCAGCAGCTTGGCAGGGTACCCTCAAGAGACCCAGTACTTC,CASSLAGYPQETQYF
TRBJ2-3,15,TRBV5-4,NA,NA,TGTGCCAGCAGCTTCCGCGGGGGCGGCACAGATACGCAGTATTTT,CASSFRGGGTDTQYF
TRBJ2-3,13,TRBV27,NA,NA,TGTGCCAGCAGTCCTGGACAGTCATATACGCAGTATTTT,CASSPGQSYTQYF
TRBJ2-5,14,TRBV24-1,NA,NA,TGTGCCACCAGTGATACCAGCAGGGCCGAGACCCAGTACTTC,CATSDTSRAETQYF
TRBJ2-2,13,TRBV2,few,NA,TGTGCCAGCAGTGTACAGTCGACCGGGGAGCTGTTTTTT,CASSVQSTGELFF
TRBJ2-5,14,TRBV7-9,NA,TRBD2,TGTGCCAGCAGCTTACTAGCGGACCAAGAGACCCAGTACTTC,CASSLLADQETQYF
TRBJ2-2,15,TRBV7-2,NA,TRBD2,TGTGCCAGCAGCTTGAGACTAGCGGGAGCCGGGGAGCTGTTTTTT,CASSLRLAGAGELFF
TRBJ1-5,12,TRBV18,NA,NA,TGTGCCAGCTCATCCCTCAATCAGCCCCAGCATTTT,CASSSLNQPQHF
TRBJ2-3,15,TRBV27,NA,NA,TGTGCCAGCAGTTTGATTGGCAGGGCTACAGATACGCAGTATTTT,CASSLIGRATDTQYF
TRBJ1-1,15,TRBV6-5,NA,NA,TGTGCCAGCGAGGGAGGCGGTGGGGGGAACACTGAAGCTTTCTTT,CASEGGGGGNTEAFF
TRBJ2-7,16,TRBV5-1,few,TRBD2,TGCGCCAGCAGCTTGGCCGTGCGGGAGGGCCGGTACGAGCAGTACTTC,CASSLAVREGRYEQYF
TRBJ1-2,14,TRBV11-2,NA,NA,TGTGCCAGCAGCTTTCCCGGGACACGCTATGGCTACACCTTC,CASSFPGTRYGYTF
TRBJ2-6,18,TRBV27,NA,TRBD2,TGTGCCAGCAGTTCCGGTCTAGCGGGAGGGATAGGGGCCAACGTCCTGACTTTC,CASSSGLAGGIGANVLTF
TRBJ1-2,13,TRBV18,NA,TRBD1,TGTGCCAGCTCAGCGGGACAGGGATATGGCTACACCTTC,CASSAGQGYGYTF
TRBJ1-6,13,TRBV6-5,NA,NA,TGTGCCAGCAAGGACACCGATAATTCACCCCTCCACTTT,CASKDTDNSPLHF
TRBJ1-1,16,TRBV10-3,NA,TRBD1,TGTGCCATCAGTCCCGCGTCCGGGACAGGGAACACTGAAGCTTTCTTT,CAISPASGTGNTEAFF
TRBJ1-6,14,TRBV5-4,NA,TRBD1,TGTGCCAGCAGCCAGGGACAGGGCCATTCACCCCTCCACTTT,CASSQGQGHSPLHF
TRBJ2-1,11,TRBV7-9,NA,NA,TGTGCCAGCAGCCAAGGACAAGAGCAGTTCTTC,CASSQGQEQFF
TRBJ1-1,12,TRBV19,NA,NA,TGTGCCACCAACTCCATAAACACTGAAGCTTTCTTT,CATNSINTEAFF
TRBJ1-6,12,TRBV28,NA,NA,TGTGCCAGCAGTTCGGGGGATTCACCCCTCCACTTT,CASSSGDSPLHF
TRBJ2-3,17,TRBV3-1/TRBV3-2,NA,TRBD2,TGTGCCAGCAGCCAAGGAGGACTAGCGGGGGACACAGATACGCAGTATTTT,CASSQGGLAGDTDTQYF
TRBJ1-2,15,TRBV11-2,NA,NA,TGTGCCAGCAGCCCCACTGGGGGACAAAACTATGGCTACACCTTC,CASSPTGGQNYGYTF
TRBJ1-3,15,TRBV11-2,NA,NA,TGTGCCAGCAGCTTAGGTAGTAGCTCTGGAAACACCATATATTTT,CASSLGSSSGNTIYF